Each of the 8 T cell receptor beta chains below was sequenced from the same sample in a study of blood T cells in healthy people across ages. Then a second PCR, running roughly 7 to 11 cycles, was carried out with a sample-barcoded 5' primer and a J-beta primer mix. TCRdb re-called the 5' RACE reads with MiXCR, one entry per CDR3 protein. In the table there are around 1,700,000 distinct CDR3 sequences, under 30% of which are singletons. The specimen was blood. The receptors were sampled from a woman in her thirties in good health.

The genes are TRBV12-3 or TRBV12-4 and TRBJ2-3; a weak D match, TRBD2 (6 bases). The CDR3 runs 13 residues. Trimming shortened V by 10 bases and J by 6 bases, and 17 bases separated the two germline ends. The CDR3, as DNA: TGTGCCACCAACAGACCGGGAGCTGATACGCAGTATTTT. Its protein product is CATNRPGADTQYF.

The genes are TRBV14 and TRBJ2-1; 13 bases align to TRBD2. The CDR3 extends over 14 amino acids. Germline assignment: CDR1 SGHDN and CDR2 FVKESK. J lost 13 bases, V lost 4 bases, and 7 bases had no gene match. CDR3 region: CASSLGLAGDYQFF. CDR3 DNA: TGTGCCAGCAGCCTCGGACTAGCGGGAGATTATCAGTTCTTC.

In regard to this clonotype: The junction does not match germline at one end; this may be a read error. The chain couples TRBV20-1 to TRBJ1-5; the D gene is possibly TRBD1 (5 bases). From germline, CDR1 is DFQATT and CDR2 SNEGSKA (reference sequence). The CDR3 totals 16 residues. CDR3 nucleotide sequence: TGCAGTGCTACCCTTTTAGGGGAGGGAGGCAATCGGCCCCAGCATTTT. Its translation: CSATLLGEGGNRPQHF.

This clonotype was seen at least ten times. This chain connects TRBV15 to TRBJ1-2; D is unresolved. The CDR3 consists of 14 residues. V was clipped by 1 base and J by 0 bases, with 6 bases between them. Germline CDR1 reads LNHNV; CDR2 reads YYDKDF (reference sequence). The CDR3 nucleotides are TGTGCCACCAGCAGAGGGTCGGCTAACTATGGCTACACCTTC. This sequence encodes CATSRGSANYGYTF.

V gene TRBV12-3 or TRBV12-4 combines with J gene TRBJ1-1; no clear D gene. The CDR3 runs 13 residues. The V and J ends lost 7 bases and 11 bases respectively, with 20 bases between them. CDR3 amino acids: CASTRATRSNAFF. CDR3 nucleotides: TGTGCCAGCACTCGGGCCACGAGGAGTAATGCTTTCTTT.

Only a few counts were recorded for this clonotype. This sequence joins TRBV10-2 and TRBJ2-5; no reliable D call. V was cut by 0 bases and J by 13 bases, with 9 bases left in between. The CDR3 has 11 residues. CDR1 is WSHSY, CDR2 SAAADI, per germline. Here the CDR3 DNA reads TGCGCCAGCAGTGAGTCCGCAAAACGGTACTTC. Its translation is CASSESAKRYF.

The chain employs TRBV19 and TRBJ2-1; 7 bases match TRBD2. In germline, CDR1 is LNHDA, CDR2 SQIVND (reference sequence). V was pared by 6 bases and J by 4 bases, with 6 bases of the junction left unmatched. The CDR3 is 14 amino acids. CDR3 DNA sequence: TGTGCCAGTAGCTCTTACGGGGGGTACAATGAGCAGTTCTTC. Translated: CASSSYGGYNEQFF.

The V gene is TRBV3-1, the J gene TRBJ2-5; D possibly matches TRBD1 or TRBD2 (5 bases each). Trimming cost V 0 bases and J 4 bases, with 15 bases left between them. In germline, CDR1 is LGHDT, CDR2 YNNKEL (reference sequence). This CDR3 contains 16 residues. CDR3 DNA: TGTGCCAGCAGCCAAGAGTGGCGGGCAAGGGGAGAGACCCAGTACTTC. This translates into CASSQEWRARGETQYF.